This entry lists 8 T cell receptor beta chains sequenced from one sample in a study of T cell responses to AZD1222 COVID-19 vaccine. The data were produced by immunoSEQ multiplex PCR, yet TCRdb's version contains in-frame clones alone and is incomplete. The sample comprises 90,000 to 150,000 clones, around 93% of which are singletons, and roughly 7.9% rests with the top ten. Here the sequenced sample was peripheral blood, taken 28 days after the second AZD1222 dose. Every receptor here comes from an adult who received the AZD1222 COVID-19 vaccine.

V usage is TRBV9 and J usage is TRBJ2-3, with D hard to call. Germline-derived CDR1 and CDR2 are SGDLS and YYNGEE. The CDR3 extends over 15 amino acids. With 4 bases removed from V and 0 bases from J, the gap between germline ends came to 12 bases. The CDR3 protein is CASSRDITSTDTQYF. The CDR3 DNA sequence: TGTGCCAGCAGCCGAGATATCACTAGCACAGATACGCAGTATTTT.

The chain uses TRBV4-2 and TRBJ2-5; 9 bases map to TRBD2. This CDR3 comprises 16 residues. CDR1 is LGHNA, CDR2 YNFKEQ, per germline. V shed 4 bases, J shed 3 bases, and the junction held 9 bases outside the gene matches. CDR3 region: CASSRLSSGGEETQYF. Here the CDR3 DNA reads TGTGCCAGCAGCCGCCTGAGTAGCGGGGGAGAAGAGACCCAGTACTTC.

The rearrangement links TRBV5-4 to TRBJ1-2, with D possibly TRBD1 on 5 matching bases. Per germline, CDR1 SGHNT and CDR2 YYREEE (reference sequence). The CDR3 length is 15 residues. V gave up 5 bases and J gave up 8 bases, with 22 bases separating them. CDR3: CASRPDYRFSSGYTF. Here the CDR3 DNA reads TGTGCCAGCAGACCCGACTACAGGTTTTCTAGCGGCTACACCTTC.

This clone was recorded only once. The rearrangement joins TRBV5-1 to TRBJ2-6, with D perhaps TRBD1 or TRBD2 (5 bases each). Germline CDR1 is SGHRS and CDR2 is YFSETQ. Between the trimmed V and J ends, which lost 0 bases and 4 bases, there was a span of 8 bases. CDR3 length: 15 residues. The CDR3 DNA reads TGCGCCAGCAGCTTGGGAGGGGTAGGGGCCAACGTCCTGACTTTC. Its protein is CASSLGGVGANVLTF.

The chain recombines TRBV6-6 with TRBJ2-7; the D gene is possibly TRBD1 (6 bases). Germline-derived CDR1 and CDR2 are MNHNY and SVGAGI (reference sequence). The CDR3 length is 15 residues. The V end was cut by 2 bases, the J end by 2 bases, with 13 bases between. CDR3 region: CASSYPSGQTYEQYF. CDR3 DNA sequence: TGTGCCAGCAGTTACCCCTCCGGACAGACCTACGAGCAGTACTTC.

This clone was observed once. A read error is likely, as this CDR3 ends without the conserved phenylalanine or tryptophan. The DNA is omitted, as the CDR3 cannot be located on it reliably, and the CDR3 follows TCRdb's listing. J is TRBJ2-7 and V is TRBV10-3; the DNA was not used to check the table's D call, TRBD2. Germline CDR1 is ENHRY and CDR2 is SYGVKD. The CDR3 contains 14 residues when both ends are counted. The CDR3 loop is CALQGGLAGDIEPC.

This rearrangement joins TRBV21-1 to TRBJ1-3; TRBD1 is the table's D call and was not checked against the DNA. TRBV21-1 is annotated as a pseudogene. There are 14 residues in the CDR3. The CDR3 loop reads CASSKVSSGNTIYF. CDR3 coding DNA: TGTGCCAGCAGCAAAGTCAGCTCTGGAAACACCATATATTTT.

This chain connects TRBV7-9 to TRBJ1-2, with 7 bases identical to TRBD1. Germline values: CDR1 SEHNR, CDR2 FQNEAQ (reference sequence). The CDR3 length is 17 residues. V trimming: 3 bases; J trimming: 5 bases; junction bases outside the gene matches: 15. Here the CDR3 reads CASSFQSGTALTYGYTF. CDR3 coding DNA: TGTGCCAGCAGCTTTCAATCGGGGACAGCCTTAACTTATGGCTACACCTTC.